These T cell receptor beta chains were read from a single sample in a study of blood T cells in healthy people across ages. Via MiXCR, TCRdb re-called the 5' RACE reads, giving one row per CDR3 protein. The sample holds about 670,000 distinct CDR3 sequences, roughly 41% seen once. Material for sequencing was blood. The receptors shown here come from a man aged 80 or over in good health. CDR3s include the opening cysteine and the closing phenylalanine or tryptophan. Each record gives: CDR3 length, J gene, clone size, D gene, V gene, CDR3 DNA, CDR3 protein. D genes are given only for firm matches. Not all rows give a size; the values are once, few, many and, for expanded clones, a class.

len: 15
j_gene: TRBJ2-5
abundance: .
d_gene: .
v_gene: TRBV3-1
CDR3nt: TGTGCCAGCAGCCAAGTAGGAGAGTACCAAGAGACCCAGTACTTC
CDR3aa: CASSQVGEYQETQYF

len: 15
j_gene: TRBJ1-2
abundance: few
d_gene: .
v_gene: TRBV20-1
CDR3nt: TGCAGTGCTAGGGGGGACCGCTTCGATTCCTATGGCTACACCTTC
CDR3aa: CSARGDRFDSYGYTF

len: 16
j_gene: TRBJ1-1
abundance: .
d_gene: TRBD1
v_gene: TRBV28
CDR3nt: TGTGCCAGCAGTTCCCCGGGACAGGGGTGGAACACTGAAGCTTTCTTT
CDR3aa: CASSSPGQGWNTEAFF

len: 13
j_gene: TRBJ2-7
abundance: .
d_gene: .
v_gene: TRBV29-1
CDR3nt: TGCAGCATTGACTGGCAGGGGGGTGTCGAGCAGTACTTC
CDR3aa: CSIDWQGGVEQYF

len: 16
j_gene: TRBJ2-1
abundance: few
d_gene: TRBD2
v_gene: TRBV7-2
CDR3nt: TGTGCCAGCAGGTCTCAGGGGACTAGCTCCTACAATGAGCAGTTCTTC
CDR3aa: CASRSQGTSSYNEQFF

len: 13
j_gene: TRBJ1-2
abundance: .
d_gene: .
v_gene: TRBV3-1
CDR3nt: TGTGCCAGCAGCCAGATTCAGGGTTATGGCTACACCTTC
CDR3aa: CASSQIQGYGYTF

len: 15
j_gene: TRBJ2-3
abundance: .
d_gene: .
v_gene: TRBV20-1
CDR3nt: TGCAGTGCTAGAGAGCCGGGGGCCGGCACAGATACGCAGTATTTT
CDR3aa: CSAREPGAGTDTQYF

len: 13
j_gene: TRBJ2-3
abundance: many
d_gene: TRBD1
v_gene: TRBV20-1
CDR3nt: TGCAGGGGAGGACAGGGGGCCACAGATACGCAGTATTTT
CDR3aa: CRGGQGATDTQYF

len: 16
j_gene: TRBJ2-7
abundance: .
d_gene: .
v_gene: TRBV15
CDR3nt: TGTGCCACCAGCAGAGCAGTGGGCAGCTCCTACAATGAGCAGTACTTC
CDR3aa: CATSRAVGSSYNEQYF

len: 16
j_gene: TRBJ2-3
abundance: few
d_gene: TRBD2
v_gene: TRBV7-2
CDR3nt: TGTGCCAGCAGCGTCACTAGCGGGAGGCGGGCAGATACGCAGTATTTT
CDR3aa: CASSVTSGRRADTQYF

len: 15
j_gene: TRBJ2-3
abundance: .
d_gene: .
v_gene: TRBV6-2/TRBV6-3
CDR3nt: TGTGCCAGCAGTTCATCCAAGAAAAAAACAGATACGCAGTATTTT
CDR3aa: CASSSSKKKTDTQYF

len: 14
j_gene: TRBJ2-7
abundance: .
d_gene: .
v_gene: TRBV21-1
CDR3nt: TGTGCCAGCAATCCGGGACAGGGCTCCTACGAGCAGTACTTC
CDR3aa: CASNPGQGSYEQYF

len: 14
j_gene: TRBJ1-6
abundance: .
d_gene: .
v_gene: TRBV7-2
CDR3nt: TGTGCCAGCAGCTTACGGGGGGCGGGTTCACCCCTCCACTTT
CDR3aa: CASSLRGAGSPLHF

len: 16
j_gene: TRBJ2-7
abundance: .
d_gene: .
v_gene: TRBV7-2
CDR3nt: TGTGCCAGCAGCAGCCAACCACATAGCGGTGCCTACGAGCAGTACTTC
CDR3aa: CASSSQPHSGAYEQYF

len: 15
j_gene: TRBJ2-5
abundance: .
d_gene: .
v_gene: TRBV18
CDR3nt: TGTGCCAGCTCACTAAAAACGACCTCAGGGGAGGCCCAGTACTTC
CDR3aa: CASSLKTTSGEAQYF

len: 15
j_gene: TRBJ2-7
abundance: few
d_gene: TRBD1
v_gene: TRBV5-1
CDR3nt: TGCGCCAGCAGCTTGCGACAGGGGTCGGGCTACGAGCAGTACTTC
CDR3aa: CASSLRQGSGYEQYF

len: 15
j_gene: TRBJ2-7
abundance: .
d_gene: TRBD1
v_gene: TRBV11-2
CDR3nt: TGTGCCAGCAGCTCCGAACGGACAGGGTCCTACGAGCAGTACTTC
CDR3aa: CASSSERTGSYEQYF

len: 12
j_gene: TRBJ1-6
abundance: .
d_gene: .
v_gene: TRBV28
CDR3nt: TGTGCCAGCCGCCTGCAAAGTTCACCCCTCCACTTT
CDR3aa: CASRLQSSPLHF

len: 15
j_gene: TRBJ1-5
abundance: .
d_gene: .
v_gene: TRBV5-5
CDR3nt: TGTGCCAGCAGCTTGTTACATGGGAGCAATCAGCCCCAGCATTTT
CDR3aa: CASSLLHGSNQPQHF

len: 12
j_gene: TRBJ2-3
abundance: once
d_gene: .
v_gene: TRBV29-1
CDR3nt: TGCAGCGTTGGGACTACCACAGATACGCAGTATTTT
CDR3aa: CSVGTTTDTQYF

len: 14
j_gene: TRBJ1-1
abundance: few
d_gene: .
v_gene: TRBV27
CDR3nt: TGTGCCAGCAGTTTATGGGCAGGGAACACTGAAGCTTTCTTT
CDR3aa: CASSLWAGNTEAFF

len: 15
j_gene: TRBJ1-2
abundance: few
d_gene: .
v_gene: TRBV10-2
CDR3nt: TGCGCCAGCAGGGGATCCGGGACAACGAACTATGGCTACACCTTC
CDR3aa: CASRGSGTTNYGYTF

len: 12
j_gene: TRBJ1-1
abundance: .
d_gene: TRBD1
v_gene: TRBV29-1
CDR3nt: TGCAGCGTTGGACAGGGGGGGACTGAAGCTTTCTTT
CDR3aa: CSVGQGGTEAFF

len: 13
j_gene: TRBJ2-2
abundance: once
d_gene: .
v_gene: TRBV7-7
CDR3nt: TGTGCTAGCAGCTTAGACTTCACCGGGGAGCTGTTTTTT
CDR3aa: CASSLDFTGELFF

len: 14
j_gene: TRBJ2-5
abundance: .
d_gene: .
v_gene: TRBV6-6
CDR3nt: TGTGCCAGCAGTTACACAGCCCGCGGAGAGACCCAGTACTTC
CDR3aa: CASSYTARGETQYF

len: 14
j_gene: TRBJ1-2
abundance: few
d_gene: TRBD1
v_gene: TRBV15
CDR3nt: TGTGCCACCAGCGGAAGGACCACAGGGGCTGGCTACACCTTC
CDR3aa: CATSGRTTGAGYTF

len: 13
j_gene: TRBJ1-1
abundance: many
d_gene: .
v_gene: TRBV18
CDR3nt: TGTGCCAGCTCCCTAGACTTGGGGGCTGAAGCTTTCTTT
CDR3aa: CASSLDLGAEAFF

len: 16
j_gene: TRBJ2-5
abundance: .
d_gene: TRBD2
v_gene: TRBV3-1
CDR3nt: TGTGCCAGCAGCCAATGGGGTAGCGGGGGTGAAGACACCCAGTACTTC
CDR3aa: CASSQWGSGGEDTQYF

len: 14
j_gene: TRBJ1-2
abundance: .
d_gene: .
v_gene: TRBV20-1
CDR3nt: TGCAGTGCTAGAGATCCGGGGATTTCCTATGGCTACACCTTC
CDR3aa: CSARDPGISYGYTF

len: 15
j_gene: TRBJ1-1
abundance: .
d_gene: .
v_gene: TRBV10-3
CDR3nt: TGTGCCATCAGTGAGGAGGGGTCTCCAAGGGTTGAAGCTTTCTTT
CDR3aa: CAISEEGSPRVEAFF

len: 11
j_gene: TRBJ2-3
abundance: few
d_gene: TRBD1
v_gene: TRBV29-1
CDR3nt: TGCAGCGGACGGACAGGAGATACGCAGTATTTT
CDR3aa: CSGRTGDTQYF

len: 16
j_gene: TRBJ2-3
abundance: .
d_gene: .
v_gene: TRBV6-2/TRBV6-3
CDR3nt: TGTGCCAGCACCAATGGAGAGGGGGGGCTCACAGATACGCAGTATTTT
CDR3aa: CASTNGEGGLTDTQYF

len: 14
j_gene: TRBJ2-3
abundance: .
d_gene: .
v_gene: TRBV20-1
CDR3nt: TGCAGTGGTCAGACCTACAGGGGCACAGATACGCAGTATTTT
CDR3aa: CSGQTYRGTDTQYF

len: 14
j_gene: TRBJ2-4
abundance: .
d_gene: TRBD2
v_gene: TRBV28
CDR3nt: TGTGCCAGCAAAACCTTTAGCGGGAACAACATTCAGTACTTC
CDR3aa: CASKTFSGNNIQYF

len: 14
j_gene: TRBJ1-6
abundance: few
d_gene: TRBD1
v_gene: TRBV2
CDR3nt: TGTGCCAGCAGTGAACAGACAGGGAATTCACCCCTCCACTTT
CDR3aa: CASSEQTGNSPLHF

len: 16
j_gene: TRBJ1-6
abundance: few
d_gene: TRBD1
v_gene: TRBV4-2
CDR3nt: TGTGCCAGCAGCCAAGGCCCGGACAGGGTCGATTCACCCCTCCACTTT
CDR3aa: CASSQGPDRVDSPLHF

len: 15
j_gene: TRBJ1-2
abundance: many
d_gene: .
v_gene: TRBV27
CDR3nt: TGTGCCAGCAGTCAGAACACCGTACCGTCCTATGGCTACACCTTC
CDR3aa: CASSQNTVPSYGYTF

len: 14
j_gene: TRBJ1-1
abundance: few
d_gene: .
v_gene: TRBV6-2/TRBV6-3
CDR3nt: TGTGCCAGCAGTCCTACCATTGGGAACACTGAAGCTTTCTTT
CDR3aa: CASSPTIGNTEAFF

len: 15
j_gene: TRBJ1-1
abundance: .
d_gene: .
v_gene: TRBV27
CDR3nt: TGTGCCAGCAGTCTCTGGGACGGCCAAAACACTGAAGCTTTCTTT
CDR3aa: CASSLWDGQNTEAFF

len: 13
j_gene: TRBJ2-7
abundance: .
d_gene: .
v_gene: TRBV12-3/TRBV12-4
CDR3nt: TGTGCCAGCAGTTTAATTCAGGTTGGAGAGCAGTACTTC
CDR3aa: CASSLIQVGEQYF

len: 17
j_gene: TRBJ2-1
abundance: many
d_gene: .
v_gene: TRBV7-2
CDR3nt: TGTGCCAGCAGCCCCCGACTAGCCGGGGACATATCTCATGAGCAGTTCTTC
CDR3aa: CASSPRLAGDISHEQFF

len: 15
j_gene: TRBJ1-2
abundance: .
d_gene: TRBD1
v_gene: TRBV6-2/TRBV6-3
CDR3nt: TGTGCCAGCAGTTACGAAGACAGGGGGCTTGGTGGCTACACCTTC
CDR3aa: CASSYEDRGLGGYTF

len: 17
j_gene: TRBJ2-1
abundance: .
d_gene: .
v_gene: TRBV19
CDR3nt: TGTGCCAGCAGTATGTGGCCCAGCAGGGAAACCTACAATGAGCAGTTCTTC
CDR3aa: CASSMWPSRETYNEQFF

len: 14
j_gene: TRBJ2-3
abundance: few
d_gene: .
v_gene: TRBV20-1
CDR3nt: TGCAGTGCCCCTTCCTATGGGGGCACAGATACGCAGTATTTT
CDR3aa: CSAPSYGGTDTQYF

len: 15
j_gene: TRBJ2-5
abundance: .
d_gene: TRBD2
v_gene: TRBV6-2/TRBV6-3
CDR3nt: TGTGCCAGCAGTCCTAGCGGGAGAGGCGGTGAGACCCAGTACTTC
CDR3aa: CASSPSGRGGETQYF

len: 15
j_gene: TRBJ1-6
abundance: few
d_gene: TRBD1
v_gene: TRBV7-9
CDR3nt: TGTGCCAGCAGCTCGAGGGGACAGGGTAATTCACCCCTCCACTTT
CDR3aa: CASSSRGQGNSPLHF

len: 15
j_gene: TRBJ2-1
abundance: .
d_gene: .
v_gene: TRBV20-1
CDR3nt: TGCAGTGCTAGAGATCCGGGCGGGGTCGACAATGAGCAGTTCTTC
CDR3aa: CSARDPGGVDNEQFF

len: 16
j_gene: TRBJ2-1
abundance: few
d_gene: .
v_gene: TRBV11-2
CDR3nt: TGTGCCAGCAGCTTAGACCCGTCTAACTCCTACAATGAGCAGTTCTTC
CDR3aa: CASSLDPSNSYNEQFF

len: 16
j_gene: TRBJ2-4
abundance: .
d_gene: .
v_gene: TRBV14
CDR3nt: TGTGCCAGCAGCCAAGACCAGTTGGCACTCGATCACATTCAGTACTTC
CDR3aa: CASSQDQLALDHIQYF

len: 12
j_gene: TRBJ1-1
abundance: .
d_gene: .
v_gene: TRBV6-5
CDR3nt: TGTGCCAGCAACAGGCTGGGGACTGAAGCTTTCTTT
CDR3aa: CASNRLGTEAFF

len: 14
j_gene: TRBJ2-7
abundance: .
d_gene: .
v_gene: TRBV27
CDR3nt: TGTGCCAGCAGTACAAATGGGGCCGACTACGAGCAGTACTTC
CDR3aa: CASSTNGADYEQYF

len: 14
j_gene: TRBJ2-7
abundance: .
d_gene: TRBD1
v_gene: TRBV19
CDR3nt: TGTGCCAGTAGTATTGGACAGGCATCCTACGAGCAGTACTTC
CDR3aa: CASSIGQASYEQYF